The present entry profiles one T cell receptor beta chain with its context. This specimen belongs to a study of blood T cell repertoires in COVID-19. Study background: Sites across the United States, Italy and Spain contributed samples from acute and convalescent COVID-19. The cDNA or gDNA used as material had been derived from T cells, B-cell-depleted T cells, or PBMCs.

In the study's own analysis: Estimated nucleated cell counts came from reference gene primer amplification. The method was immunoSEQ multiplex PCR; TCRdb's version includes in-frame clones alone and lacks a portion of them. The V and J calls and clone size come from that table; D and trimming were worked out from the DNA. In the table there are 200,000 to 250,000 clones, approximately 81% of which are singletons. Germline values: CDR1 MDHEN, CDR2 SYDVKM. This CDR3 has 15 amino acids. The ends were cut back, 2 bases at V and 5 bases at J, with 15 bases in the middle. Material for sequencing was peripheral blood. The chain combines TRBV28 with TRBJ1-1, with D perhaps matching TRBD1 (5 bases). This clonotype was sampled from a woman of 80 years or more with acute or convalescent COVID-19. The CDR3 spells CASSLGAGWGTEAFF. CDR3 in DNA: TGTGCCAGCAGTTTAGGGGCAGGGTGGGGAACTGAAGCTTTCTTT.